This T cell receptor (beta chain) was sequenced for a study of T cell responses to AZD1222 COVID-19 vaccine. At the level of the study: Analyses pooled second doses at about 4 or about 12 weeks. Study findings and constraints: The study identified only six AZD1222 recipients as seropositive at baseline. Breadth and depth of Spike-specific TCRs rose after two AZD1222 doses. White British ancestry dominated among donors, who included more females, and clonal diversity was possibly underestimated.

Repertoires were generated with immunoSEQ multiplex PCR, while TCRdb's copy carries only in-frame clones and drops some. The table has some 130,000 clones, about nine tenths seen once. This CDR3 spans 15 amino acids. About this clone itself: Its target is not known.

The V gene is TRBV21-1, the J gene TRBJ2-3. TRBV21-1 is described as a pseudogene. This receptor was identified in an adult in good health. Sequencing was performed on peripheral blood, taken on day 0 of AZD1222 vaccination. The CDR3 loop is CASSKEGECTDTQYF. In DNA, the CDR3 is TGTGCCAGCAGCAAAGAGGGTGAATGCACAGATACGCAGTATTTT.